Below, 18 T cell receptor beta chains from the same sample are listed, as sequenced in a study of blood T cell repertoires in COVID-19. Produced via immunoSEQ multiplex PCR; TCRdb's table is partial and in-frame only. Found here are about 200,000 clones, 88% of them singletons; the top ten hold approximately 5.6%. Sequencing was carried out using peripheral blood. These receptors originate from a man aged 40-55 years with active or convalescent COVID-19.

The chain couples TRBV6-2 or TRBV6-3 to TRBJ2-4, with D perhaps TRBD1 (5 bases). CDR3 size: 15 residues. The V gene lost 2 bases and the J gene lost 0 bases, with 8 bases spanning the gap. Germline assignment: CDR1 MNHEY and CDR2 SVGEGT. The CDR3 here is CASSYKGLAKNIQYF. For the CDR3, the DNA is TGTGCCAGCAGTTACAAGGGGCTAGCCAAAAACATTCAGTACTTC.

This chain links TRBV5-5 with TRBJ2-3; the match to TRBD2 covers 9 bases. J lost 2 bases, V lost 4 bases, and 11 bases had no gene match. The CDR3 covers 17 residues. Germline CDR1 SGHKS, CDR2 YYEKEE (reference sequence). In nucleotides, the CDR3 is TGTGCCAGCAGCATCGGCGGGGGACTAGCTTACACAGATACGCAGTATTTT. It is translated as CASSIGGGLAYTDTQYF.

The chain employs TRBV11-3 and TRBJ2-7; 9 bases line up with TRBD2. The CDR3 consists of 14 residues. V was clipped by 6 bases and J by 6 bases; unmatched bases: 9. CDR1 is SGHNT and CDR2 is YENEEA in the germline V gene. CDR3 region: CASRVGGRGSEQYF. The CDR3 region has the DNA TGTGCCAGCAGAGTGGGCGGGAGGGGGTCCGAGCAGTACTTC. The full variable domain, completed using reference TRBV11-3 and TRBJ2-7, is EAGVVQSPRYKIIEKKQPVAFWCNPISGHNTLYWYLQNLGQGPELLIRYENEEAVDDSQLPKDRFSAERLKGVDSTLKIQPAELGDSAVYLCASRVGGRGSEQYFGPGTRLTVT.

This rearrangement joins TRBV2 to TRBJ1-2; no definite D call. V was pared by 1 base and J by 6 bases, with 6 bases between. The CDR3 runs 12 residues. CDR1 and CDR2 (germline): SNHLY, FYNNEI. This CDR3 is CASSEDRDGYTF. CDR3 nucleotides: TGTGCCAGCAGTGAAGATCGGGATGGCTACACCTTC.

This clone showed up just once. The V call is TRBV19, the J call TRBJ1-3; 10 nucleotides line up with TRBD1. There are 15 residues in the CDR3. The ends lost 4 bases at V and 3 bases at J; junction bases unmatched: 3. Germline V gives CDR1 LNHDA, CDR2 SQIVND (reference sequence). CDR3 sequence (DNA): TGTGCCAGTAGTACCGGGACAGGGGTTGGAAACACCATATATTTT. Amino acid sequence: CASSTGTGVGNTIYF.

This clone was observed once. The chain is built from TRBV18 and TRBJ1-1; no clear D. The ends were cut back, 2 bases at V and 6 bases at J, with 16 bases in the middle. CDR3 length: 15 amino acids. Germline lookup yields CDR1 KGHSH and CDR2 LQKENI. DNA for the CDR3: TGTGCCAGCTCACCAGGGCTGGGTCCGGTCGCTGAAGCTTTCTTT. Residues: CASSPGLGPVAEAFF.

The genes are TRBV9 and TRBJ2-7; TRBD1 matches 7 bases. With V trimmed by 0 bases and J by 3 bases, 3 bases remained unmatched. CDR1 and CDR2 (germline): SGDLS, YYNGEE. The CDR3 has 14 residues. This CDR3 reads CASSVATGSYEQYF. DNA of the CDR3: TGTGCCAGCAGCGTAGCGACAGGGAGCTACGAGCAGTACTTC.

This chain links TRBV9 with TRBJ1-3, with D possibly TRBD1 on 5 matching bases. Between the trimmed V and J ends, which lost 0 bases and 3 bases, there was a span of 16 bases. This CDR3 is 17 amino acids long. CDR1 is SGDLS, CDR2 YYNGEE, per germline. The CDR3 region is CASSVARGSPGGNTIYF. The CDR3 DNA reads as TGTGCCAGCAGCGTAGCTCGGGGGTCTCCGGGTGGAAACACCATATATTTT.

The chain recombines TRBV11-3 with TRBJ1-2, with a possible D match to TRBD1 (5 bases). The CDR3 has 15 amino acids. Trimming removed 3 bases at V and 4 bases at J, with 15 bases between. Per germline, CDR1 SGHNT and CDR2 YENEEA. As DNA, the CDR3 is TGTGCCAGCAGCTTCGGCCGGCGGGACGGCTATGGCTACACCTTC. As protein: CASSFGRRDGYGYTF.

This chain connects TRBV27 to TRBJ2-6; possibly TRBD1 for D (5 bases). Trimming removed 4 bases from V and 0 bases from J, with 7 bases in between. This CDR3 comprises 15 residues. Germline assignment: CDR1 MNHEY and CDR2 SMNVEV (reference sequence). CDR3 protein: CASSSTGSGANVLTF. The CDR3 DNA sequence: TGTGCCAGCAGTTCAACAGGCTCTGGGGCCAACGTCCTGACTTTC.

The CDR3 coding sequence is TGTGCCAGCAGCCTATCGGGGACAGCCCAAGAGCAGTACTTC. Its translation: CASSLSGTAQEQYF. V and J are TRBV5-4 and TRBJ2-7; 7 bases agree with TRBD1. CDR3 length: 14 residues. Germline V CDR1 and CDR2: SGHNT, YYREEE (reference sequence). Trimming took 4 bases from V and 7 from J; bases not matched to a gene: 11.

The chain employs TRBV28 and TRBJ1-1; D gene unclear. V was trimmed by 8 bases and J by 2 bases, leaving 21 bases between them. The V gene's germline CDR1 is MDHEN and CDR2 SYDVKM. The CDR3 covers 16 residues. This CDR3 reads CASGPIQKRDNTEAFF. CDR3 bases: TGTGCCAGCGGACCAATCCAGAAACGGGATAACACTGAAGCTTTCTTT.

The V gene is TRBV7-9, the J gene TRBJ2-3, with D perhaps TRBD1 (5 bases). The germline V gene has CDR1 SEHNR and CDR2 FQNEAQ (reference sequence). The CDR3 contains 15 residues. The V end was cut by 5 bases, the J end by 4 bases, with 16 bases between. The DNA for the CDR3 is TGTGCCAGCAGCCCCAACTACAGGCCTCCAGATACGCAGTATTTT. This codes for CASSPNYRPPDTQYF.

This clone has just one count. This rearrangement joins TRBV25-1 to TRBJ1-5; 7 bases are shared with TRBD1. V lost 7 bases, J lost 2 bases, and 5 bases stayed unmatched. The CDR3 is 14 residues long. The germline gives CDR1 MGHDK, CDR2 SYGVNS. CDR3: CASTLGTGNQPQHF. CDR3 DNA: TGTGCCAGCACCCTAGGGACAGGCAATCAGCCCCAGCATTTT.

The chain links TRBV18 to TRBJ1-5; 9 bases line up with TRBD1. The CDR3 sequence is 15 residues long. The V gene end was trimmed by 3 bases and the J gene end by 5 bases; junction bases not matched to a gene: 5. CDR1 and CDR2 from the germline V gene are KGHSH and LQKENI. CDR3 protein: CASSPGTGYYQPQHF. The CDR3 bases are TGTGCCAGCTCACCCGGGACAGGGTATTATCAGCCCCAGCATTTT.

The chain joins TRBV7-2 to TRBJ2-3, with 9 nucleotides matching TRBD2. The J segment lost 0 bases and the V segment lost 5 bases, leaving 3 bases of the junction unmatched. Germline V lookup: CDR1 SGHTA, CDR2 FQGNSA. The CDR3 extends over 15 amino acids. CDR3 nucleotides: TGTGCCAGCAGCCCTAGCGGGATAAGCACAGATACGCAGTATTTT. This translates into CASSPSGISTDTQYF.

This chain uses TRBV19 with TRBJ2-7; D is unresolved. Germline V gene lookup returns CDR1 LNHDA and CDR2 SQIVND (reference sequence). Trimming cost V 6 bases and J 1 base, with 7 bases left between them. The CDR3 is 12 residues long. In DNA form, the CDR3 reads TGTGCCAGTAGCCCTGCGTCCTACGAGCAGTACTTC. Protein sequence: CASSPASYEQYF.

This chain connects TRBV5-6 to TRBJ2-7; D call uncertain. With 2 bases removed from V and 5 bases from J, the gap between germline ends came to 8 bases. Germline assignment: CDR1 SGHDT and CDR2 YYEEEE. The CDR3 totals 12 residues. The CDR3 sequence is CASSFATNEQYF. The CDR3 DNA is TGTGCCAGCAGCTTCGCGACAAACGAGCAGTACTTC.